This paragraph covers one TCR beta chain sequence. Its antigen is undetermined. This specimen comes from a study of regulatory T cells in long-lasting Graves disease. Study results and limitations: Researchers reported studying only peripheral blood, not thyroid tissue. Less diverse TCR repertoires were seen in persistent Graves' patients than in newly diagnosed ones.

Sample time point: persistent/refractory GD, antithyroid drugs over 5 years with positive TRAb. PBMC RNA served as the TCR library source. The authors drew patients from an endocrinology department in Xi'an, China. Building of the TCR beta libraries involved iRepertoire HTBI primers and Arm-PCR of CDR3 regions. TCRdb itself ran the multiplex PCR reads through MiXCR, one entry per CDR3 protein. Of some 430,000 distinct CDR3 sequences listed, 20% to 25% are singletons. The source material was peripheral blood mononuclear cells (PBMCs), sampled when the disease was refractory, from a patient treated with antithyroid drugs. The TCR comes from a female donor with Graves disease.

In nucleotides, the CDR3 is TGCGCCAGCAGCTTAAGCCCGGCGATCTATGGCTACACCTTC. As protein: CASSLSPAIYGYTF. The genes are TRBV5-1 and TRBJ1-2; D ambiguous. Germline V gene lookup returns CDR1 SGHRS and CDR2 YFSETQ. The V end lost 2 bases, the J end lost 4 bases, and 12 bases lay between the germline ends. This CDR3 spans 14 amino acids.